This T cell receptor beta chain emerged from a study of Graves' ophthalmopathy and Graves' hyperthyroidism. Study-level findings and limits: Most thyroid-expanded clonotypes exceeding 0.001 frequency were also found in blood.

The authors amplified TCR beta CDR3 regions, and they did so from RNA transcripts for repertoire sequencing. Scientists carried out first-round RT-PCR using HTBI primers and then a second-round multiplex PCR. TCRdb reprocessed the multiplex PCR reads with MiXCR, giving one entry per CDR3 protein. Here the sample spans 300,000 to 500,000 distinct CDR3 sequences, over 15% being singletons. Stable hyperthyroidism was defined by absence of ophthalmopathy within 18 months of follow-up. Physicians reached a diagnosis by relying on clinical symptoms, serum thyroxine, TRAb, thyroid ultrasound and orbital computed tomography. Germline V gene lookup returns CDR1 SEHNR and CDR2 FQNEAQ (reference sequence). The CDR3 has 14 amino acids. The ends were cut back, 6 bases at V and 2 bases at J, with 13 bases in the middle. Comments on this clonotype: No antigen is known for it.

This chain connects TRBV7-9 to TRBJ2-5; TRBD2 is a possible D gene (6 bases). Sequenced input: peripheral blood. This TCR came from a woman younger than 30 with stable Graves' hyperthyroidism. The CDR3 is CASSVAGLQETQYF. The CDR3 coding sequence is TGTGCCAGCAGTGTCGCGGGACTTCAAGAGACCCAGTACTTC. Variable domain in full (rest from reference TRBV7-9 and TRBJ2-5): DTGVSQNPRHKITKRGQNVTFRCDPISEHNRLYWYRQTLGQGPEFLTYFQNEAQLEKSRLLSDRFSAERPKGSFSTLEIQRTEQGDSAMYLCASSVAGLQETQYFGPGTRLLVL.